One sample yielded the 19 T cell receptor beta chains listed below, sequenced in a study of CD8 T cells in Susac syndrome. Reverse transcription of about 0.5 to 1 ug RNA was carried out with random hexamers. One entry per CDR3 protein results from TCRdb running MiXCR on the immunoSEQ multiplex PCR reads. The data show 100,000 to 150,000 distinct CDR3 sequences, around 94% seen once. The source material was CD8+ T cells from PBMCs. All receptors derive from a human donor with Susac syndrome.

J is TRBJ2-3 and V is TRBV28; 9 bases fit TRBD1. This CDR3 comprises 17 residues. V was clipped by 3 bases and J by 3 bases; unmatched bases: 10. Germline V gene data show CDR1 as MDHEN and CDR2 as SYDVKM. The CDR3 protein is CASSLIFGTGRTDTQYF. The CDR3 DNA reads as TGTGCCAGCAGTTTGATCTTCGGGACAGGGCGTACAGATACGCAGTATTTT.

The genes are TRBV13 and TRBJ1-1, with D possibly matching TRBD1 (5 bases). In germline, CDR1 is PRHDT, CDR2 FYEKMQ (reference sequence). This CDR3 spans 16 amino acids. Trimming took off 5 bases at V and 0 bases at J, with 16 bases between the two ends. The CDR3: CASSTREGTMNTEAFF. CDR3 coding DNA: TGTGCCAGCAGCACCCGTGAGGGGACGATGAACACTGAAGCTTTCTTT.

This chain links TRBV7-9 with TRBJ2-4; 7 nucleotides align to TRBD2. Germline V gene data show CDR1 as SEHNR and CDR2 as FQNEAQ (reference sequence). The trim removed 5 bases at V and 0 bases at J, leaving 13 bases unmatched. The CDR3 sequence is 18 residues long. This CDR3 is CASSRTITSDSAKNIQYF. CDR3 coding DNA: TGTGCCAGCAGCCGAACCATTACTAGCGATTCAGCCAAAAACATTCAGTACTTC.

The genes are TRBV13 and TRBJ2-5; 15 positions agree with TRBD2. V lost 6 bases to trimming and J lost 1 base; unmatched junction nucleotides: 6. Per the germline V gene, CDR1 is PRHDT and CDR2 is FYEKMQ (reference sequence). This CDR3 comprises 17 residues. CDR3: CASRLGLAGGPQETQYF. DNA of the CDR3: TGTGCCAGCAGACTCGGACTAGCGGGAGGGCCCCAAGAGACCCAGTACTTC.

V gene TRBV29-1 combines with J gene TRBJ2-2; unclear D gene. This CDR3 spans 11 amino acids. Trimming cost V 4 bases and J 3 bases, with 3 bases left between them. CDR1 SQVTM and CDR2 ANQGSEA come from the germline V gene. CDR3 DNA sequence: TGCAGCGTTGCCGACACCGGGGAGCTGTTTTTT. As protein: CSVADTGELFF.

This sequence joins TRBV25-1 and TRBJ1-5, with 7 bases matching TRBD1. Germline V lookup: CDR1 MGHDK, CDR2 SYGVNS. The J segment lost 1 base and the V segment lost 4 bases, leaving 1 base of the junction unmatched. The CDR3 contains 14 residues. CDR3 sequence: CASSAGGSNQPQHF. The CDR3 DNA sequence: TGTGCCAGCAGTGCAGGGGGGAGCAATCAGCCCCAGCATTTT.

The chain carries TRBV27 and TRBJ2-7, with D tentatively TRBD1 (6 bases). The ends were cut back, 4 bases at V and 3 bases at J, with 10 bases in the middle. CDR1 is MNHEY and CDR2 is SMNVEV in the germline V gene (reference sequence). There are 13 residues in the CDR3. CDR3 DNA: TGTGCCAGCAGTTCGGCAGGGGACTACGAGCAGTACTTC. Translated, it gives CASSSAGDYEQYF.

The CDR3 spells CASSWDRRTYGYTF. CDR3 sequence (DNA): TGTGCCAGCAGTTGGGACAGGCGAACCTATGGCTACACCTTC. The chain carries TRBV6-2 or TRBV6-3 and TRBJ1-2; 8 nucleotides align to TRBD1. Looked up from germline, CDR1 is MNHEY and CDR2 is SVGEGT. The CDR3 covers 14 residues. With 4 bases clipped from V and 4 bases from J, the junction kept 5 bases outside the gene matches.

The CDR3 loop is CASSLVGSGGADTQYF. The CDR3 DNA is TGTGCCAGCAGCTTGGTCGGTAGCGGGGGCGCAGATACGCAGTATTTT. The rearrangement links TRBV5-6 to TRBJ2-3, with 9 bases matching TRBD2. V trimming: 0 bases; J trimming: 4 bases; junction bases outside the gene matches: 6. Germline V CDR1 and CDR2: SGHDT, YYEEEE. The CDR3 length is 16 residues.

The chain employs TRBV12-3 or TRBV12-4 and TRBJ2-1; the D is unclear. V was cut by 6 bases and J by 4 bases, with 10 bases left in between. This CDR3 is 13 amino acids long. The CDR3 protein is CASRRTEYNEQFF. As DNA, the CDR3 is TGTGCCAGCAGGCGGACGGAGTACAATGAGCAGTTCTTC.

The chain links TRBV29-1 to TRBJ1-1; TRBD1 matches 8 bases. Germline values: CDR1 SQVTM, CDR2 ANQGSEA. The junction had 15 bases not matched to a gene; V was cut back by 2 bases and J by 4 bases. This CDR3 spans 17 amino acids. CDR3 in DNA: TGCAGCGTTGAATGCAGGGGGCGAATACACGGGAGCACTGAAGCTTTCTTT. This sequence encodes CSVECRGRIHGSTEAFF.

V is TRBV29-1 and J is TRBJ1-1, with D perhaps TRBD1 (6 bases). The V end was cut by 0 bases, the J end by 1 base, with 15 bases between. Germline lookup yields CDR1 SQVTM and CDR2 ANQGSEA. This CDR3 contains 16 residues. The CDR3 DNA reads TGCAGCGTTGAAGAAGTCCCCGACAGGCCGAACACTGAAGCTTTCTTT. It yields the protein CSVEEVPDRPNTEAFF.

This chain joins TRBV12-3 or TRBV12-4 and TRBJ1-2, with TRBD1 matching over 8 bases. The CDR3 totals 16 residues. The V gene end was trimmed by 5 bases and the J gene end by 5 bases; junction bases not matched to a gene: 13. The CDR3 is CASSPGQGGGGYGYTF. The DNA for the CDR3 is TGTGCCAGCAGTCCAGGACAGGGCGGGGGTGGTTATGGCTACACCTTC.

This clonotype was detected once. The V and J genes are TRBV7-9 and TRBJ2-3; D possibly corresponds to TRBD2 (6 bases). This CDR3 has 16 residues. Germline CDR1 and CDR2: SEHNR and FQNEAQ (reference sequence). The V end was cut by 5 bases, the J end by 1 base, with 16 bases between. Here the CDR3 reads CASSPPRGVGTDTQYF. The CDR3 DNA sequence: TGTGCCAGCAGCCCTCCGCGGGGAGTGGGCACAGATACGCAGTATTTT.

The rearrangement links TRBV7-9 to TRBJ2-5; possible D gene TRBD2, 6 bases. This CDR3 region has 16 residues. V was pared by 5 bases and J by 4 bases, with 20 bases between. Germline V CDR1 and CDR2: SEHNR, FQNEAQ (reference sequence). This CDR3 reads CASSPYLAGPLETQYF. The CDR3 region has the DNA TGTGCCAGCAGCCCATACCTCGCGGGGCCACTAGAGACCCAGTACTTC.

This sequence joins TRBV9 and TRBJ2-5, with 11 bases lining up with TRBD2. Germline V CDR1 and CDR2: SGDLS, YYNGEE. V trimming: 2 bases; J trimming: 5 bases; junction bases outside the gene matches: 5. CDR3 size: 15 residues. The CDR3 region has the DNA TGTGCCAGCAGCGTTAGCGGGAGGGCGGGGGAGACCCAGTACTTC. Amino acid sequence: CASSVSGRAGETQYF.

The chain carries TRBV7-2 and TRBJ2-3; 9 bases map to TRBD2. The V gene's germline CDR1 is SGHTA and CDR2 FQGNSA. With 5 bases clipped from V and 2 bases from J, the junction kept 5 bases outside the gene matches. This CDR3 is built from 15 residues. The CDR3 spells CASSAGTSNTDTQYF. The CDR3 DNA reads TGTGCCAGCAGCGCCGGGACTAGCAACACAGATACGCAGTATTTT.

DNA of the CDR3: TGTGCCAGCAGCTTTACACCCTACGAGCAGTACTTC. Translation gives CASSFTPYEQYF. The chain recombines TRBV7-9 with TRBJ2-7; D call uncertain. The germline V gene has CDR1 SEHNR and CDR2 FQNEAQ (reference sequence). There are 12 residues in the CDR3. V was shortened by 3 bases and J by 2 bases, with 5 bases between the two germline ends.

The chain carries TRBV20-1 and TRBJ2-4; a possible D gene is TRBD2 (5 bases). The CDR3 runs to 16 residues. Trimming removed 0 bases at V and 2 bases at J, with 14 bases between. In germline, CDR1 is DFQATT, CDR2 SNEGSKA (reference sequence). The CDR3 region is CSAREFMRVSKNIQYF. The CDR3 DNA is TGCAGTGCTAGAGAGTTTATGCGGGTTTCCAAAAACATTCAGTACTTC.